A single sample gave rise to the 22 T cell receptor beta chains below, sequenced in a study of blood T cells in healthy people across ages (dated by TCRdb to between 2014 and 2016). The method was 5' RACE. TCRdb records Illumina HiSeq 2500 as the sequencer. A second PCR of about 7 to 12 cycles was run with a J-beta primer mix and a sample-barcoded 5' primer. TCRdb ran its own pipeline on the public reads, namely fastp trimming at Q25 and MiXCR clone calling, and kept in-frame beta chains. Every entry covers one CDR3 protein and lists the most common genes and DNA from its rows. The sample table lists hundreds of thousands of distinct CDR3 sequences, 52% of them with a count of one. Clones ranked in the top ten supply 13% of the sample. The sequenced sample was blood. These receptors all come from a woman over 75 in good health.

The rearrangement links TRBV5-1 to TRBJ1-2; D is ambiguous. V was shortened by 4 bases and J by 3 bases, with 10 bases between the two germline ends. The CDR3 extends over 13 amino acids. Germline lookup yields CDR1 SGHRS and CDR2 YFSETQ. In DNA form, the CDR3 reads TGCGCCAGCAGCCGAGTCGGGGACTATGGCTACACCTTC. Amino acids: CASSRVGDYGYTF. Full variable domain (outside the CDR3, taken from reference TRBV5-1 and TRBJ1-2): KAGVTQTPRYLIKTRGQQVTLSCSPISGHRSVSWYQQTPGQGLQFLFEYFSETQRNKGNFPGRFSGRQFSNSRSEMNVSTLELGDSALYLCASSRVGDYGYTFGSGTRLTVV.

In this sample, this clonotype turned up a few times. The chain has TRBV5-1 and TRBJ2-3; D may be TRBD1 (5 bases). Trimming took 9 bases from V and 2 from J, leaving 13 bases between them. The CDR3 contains 13 residues. Germline V gives CDR1 SGHRS, CDR2 YFSETQ. The CDR3 spells CATQDSVTDTQYF. The CDR3 DNA reads TGCGCCACCCAAGACAGCGTCACAGATACGCAGTATTTT.

Remarks on this clonotype: This may arise from a read error, as a much more abundant clone is one base away. This sequence joins TRBV4-1 and TRBJ2-5, with D possibly matching TRBD2 (6 bases). The CDR3 is 14 amino acids. CDR1 is MGHRA and CDR2 is YSYEKL in the germline V gene. V shed 0 bases and J shed 13 bases, with 18 bases lying between them. CDR3 coding DNA: TGCGCCAGCAGCCAAGAGGAGGGTCTCATTTTTCGGTACTTC. Translating gives CASSQEEGLIFRYF.

The chain joins TRBV11-1 to TRBJ2-7; 8 positions match TRBD2. In germline, CDR1 is SGHAT, CDR2 FQDESV (reference sequence). Trimming took 3 bases from V and 3 from J; bases not matched to a gene: 4. The CDR3 covers 14 residues. CDR3 nucleotide sequence: TGTGCCAGCAGCTTGAGCGGGAGTGTCTACGAGCAGTACTTC. Translation: CASSLSGSVYEQYF.

This clonotype has a count of ten or more. J is TRBJ2-3 and V is TRBV2, with no clear D. This CDR3 comprises 13 residues. In germline, CDR1 is SNHLY, CDR2 FYNNEI. The germline V and J ends were trimmed by 5 bases and 2 bases, with 8 bases remaining between them. Here the CDR3 DNA reads TGTGCCAGCAGTTTTCGGTACACAGATACGCAGTATTTT. Encoded protein: CASSFRYTDTQYF.

As for this clonotype: A read error may explain this, as a much larger clone is one base away. The gene calls are TRBV6-6 and TRBJ2-2; TRBD2 might be the D (5 bases). The CDR3 consists of 17 residues. Germline V gene sequence: CDR1 MNHNY, CDR2 SVGAGI (reference sequence). Trimming removed 4 bases from V and 5 bases from J, with 20 bases in between. As DNA, the CDR3 is TGTGCCAGCAGTTCCCTGGACTCACTAGTGCTGACCGGGGAGCTGTTTTTT. It is translated as CASSSLDSLVLTGELFF.

This rearrangement joins TRBV7-6 to TRBJ2-1, with 7 bases aligning to TRBD2. The J segment lost 9 bases and the V segment lost 0 bases, leaving 11 bases of the junction unmatched. The germline CDR1 and CDR2 sequences are SGHVS and FNYEAQ. The CDR3 loop spans 16 amino acids. CDR3 residues: CASSLAGLSRTGEQFF. The DNA for the CDR3 is TGTGCCAGCAGCTTAGCGGGACTATCGAGGACGGGTGAGCAGTTCTTC.

As concerns this clonotype: A much larger clone lies one base from this, so it may be a read error. The chain uses TRBV20-1 and TRBJ2-4, with TRBD2 matching 10 bases. Germline assignment: CDR1 DFQATT and CDR2 SNEGSKA (reference sequence). V was pared by 6 bases and J by 13 bases, with 15 bases of the junction left unmatched. This CDR3 spans 14 amino acids. The CDR3 DNA reads as TGCAGTGCCGATGTTAGCGGGAGGCCCAATGAGCAGTACTTC. It yields the protein CSADVSGRPNEQYF.

For this clonotype: This may arise from a read error, as a much more abundant clone is one base away. This chain connects TRBV6-2 or TRBV6-3 to TRBJ2-1; D is unclear. CDR1 MNHEY and CDR2 SVGEGT come from the germline V gene. The CDR3 extends over 14 amino acids. This chain's CDR3 is CASSIVSSYNERFF. The CDR3 DNA reads TGTGCCAGCAGCATAGTTAGCTCCTACAATGAGCGGTTCTTC.

At least ten counts were recorded for this clonotype. The chain employs TRBV6-5 and TRBJ2-2; D is possibly TRBD1 (6 bases). Trimming removed 4 bases at V and 0 bases at J, with 24 bases between. Germline V gives CDR1 MNHEY, CDR2 SVGAGI. This CDR3 region has 20 residues. This CDR3 reads CASSFQGRRTYRANTGELFF. The CDR3, as DNA: TGTGCCAGCAGTTTTCAGGGGCGCAGAACATACCGCGCGAACACCGGGGAGCTGTTTTTT.

The CDR3 DNA reads TGTGCCAGCAGCTTATCGGAATCACCCCTCCACTTT. Protein sequence: CASSLSESPLHF. This chain joins TRBV7-9 and TRBJ1-6, with D uncertain. Trimming took off 2 bases at V and 10 bases at J, with 6 bases between the two ends. This CDR3 has 12 residues. CDR1 is SEHNR and CDR2 is FQNEAQ in the germline V gene (reference sequence).

This rearrangement joins TRBV5-1 to TRBJ2-3; D gene unclear. From germline, CDR1 is SGHRS and CDR2 YFSETQ. Trimming pared 0 bases from V and 8 bases from J, leaving 10 bases between. The length of the CDR3 is 13 residues. CDR3 DNA sequence: TGCGCCAGCAGCTTGGGACAAGTCGGTACGCAGTATTTT. Translating gives CASSLGQVGTQYF.

The chain couples TRBV29-1 to TRBJ2-1; 7 bases line up with TRBD1. The CDR3 extends over 13 amino acids. Looked up from germline, CDR1 is SQVTM and CDR2 is ANQGSEA. V trimming: 7 bases; J trimming: 7 bases; junction bases outside the gene matches: 10. The CDR3 nucleotides are TGCAGCGCCAAAACGACAGGGCGGAATGAGCAGTTCTTC. This gives the protein CSAKTTGRNEQFF.

V usage is TRBV9 and J usage is TRBJ2-3, with D perhaps matching TRBD1 (5 bases). V was clipped by 4 bases and J by 2 bases, with 11 bases between them. The CDR3 loop spans 14 amino acids. Per germline, CDR1 SGDLS and CDR2 YYNGEE. Here the CDR3 DNA reads TGTGCCAGCAGCTTAGGGGATCCCACAGATACGCAGTATTTT. Amino acid sequence: CASSLGDPTDTQYF.

This chain connects TRBV20-1 to TRBJ1-5; D is ambiguous. The V gene's germline CDR1 is DFQATT and CDR2 SNEGSKA (reference sequence). CDR3 length: 14 residues. The V end was cut by 5 bases, the J end by 5 bases, with 16 bases between. CDR3: CSARTLEPDQPQHF. The CDR3 DNA reads TGCAGTGCTCGAACGTTGGAGCCCGATCAGCCCCAGCATTTT.

Only a few counts were recorded for this clonotype. The chain carries TRBV7-9 and TRBJ1-4; 8 nucleotides match TRBD1. J gave up 6 bases and V 1 base, and 1 base lay outside the gene matches. The germline gives CDR1 SEHNR, CDR2 FQNEAQ (reference sequence). CDR3 length equals 14 residues. The CDR3 is CASSLGTGYEKLFF. The CDR3 region has the DNA TGTGCCAGCAGCTTAGGGACAGGGTATGAAAAACTGTTTTTT.

V is TRBV12-3 or TRBV12-4 and J is TRBJ1-2; no reliable D call. The CDR3 spans 14 residues. Trimming removed 5 bases from V and 4 bases from J, with 14 bases in between. CDR3 sequence (DNA): TGTGCCAGCAGTCCCCCTCGGCTCACCTATGGCTACACCTTC. It encodes CASSPPRLTYGYTF.

This clonotype has a count of ten or more. This sequence joins TRBV12-3 or TRBV12-4 and TRBJ2-3, with TRBD2 matching over 9 bases. Trimming at V came to 8 bases and at J to 0 bases, leaving 6 bases not matched to a gene. The CDR3 is 15 residues long. The CDR3 loop reads CASLRGGFSTDTQYF. The CDR3 DNA is TGTGCCAGCCTGCGGGGGGGATTTAGCACAGATACGCAGTATTTT.

This clonotype was seen more than once but under ten times. The V gene is TRBV27, the J gene TRBJ2-2; possibly TRBD1 for D (5 bases). This CDR3 is 15 amino acids long. Germline V lookup: CDR1 MNHEY, CDR2 SMNVEV (reference sequence). Trimming stripped 7 bases from V and 2 bases from J, with 14 bases between. The CDR3 DNA follows: TGTGCCAGCACTCGGCTGGACACAAACACCGGGGAGCTGTTTTTT. Translated: CASTRLDTNTGELFF.

V usage is TRBV9 and J usage is TRBJ2-1, with 7 bases identical to TRBD1. The CDR3 is made up of 14 amino acids. CDR1 is SGDLS and CDR2 is YYNGEE in the germline V gene. Trimming removed 2 bases from V and 5 bases from J; junction bases left unmatched: 4. The CDR3 nucleotides are TGTGCCAGCAGCGTCGACAGGGCTGACAATGAGCAGTTCTTC. Translated, it gives CASSVDRADNEQFF.

This chain connects TRBV30 to TRBJ2-7; D possibly corresponds to TRBD2 (7 bases). CDR1 is GTSNPN, CDR2 SVGIG, per germline (reference sequence). CDR3 length equals 15 residues. Trimming stripped 0 bases from V and 4 bases from J, with 16 bases between. The CDR3 DNA sequence: TGTGCCTGGAGTGTACTTTCAGCGGGACATTACGAGCAGTACTTC. Translation gives CAWSVLSAGHYEQYF.

The J gene is TRBJ1-2, the V gene TRBV10-3, with D possibly being TRBD1 (6 bases). V shed 7 bases and J shed 2 bases, with 11 bases lying between them. Germline-derived CDR1 and CDR2 are ENHRY and SYGVKD. The CDR3 loop spans 13 amino acids. CDR3 protein: CAITPQGNYGYTF. The CDR3 DNA follows: TGTGCCATCACCCCGCAGGGGAACTATGGCTACACCTTC.